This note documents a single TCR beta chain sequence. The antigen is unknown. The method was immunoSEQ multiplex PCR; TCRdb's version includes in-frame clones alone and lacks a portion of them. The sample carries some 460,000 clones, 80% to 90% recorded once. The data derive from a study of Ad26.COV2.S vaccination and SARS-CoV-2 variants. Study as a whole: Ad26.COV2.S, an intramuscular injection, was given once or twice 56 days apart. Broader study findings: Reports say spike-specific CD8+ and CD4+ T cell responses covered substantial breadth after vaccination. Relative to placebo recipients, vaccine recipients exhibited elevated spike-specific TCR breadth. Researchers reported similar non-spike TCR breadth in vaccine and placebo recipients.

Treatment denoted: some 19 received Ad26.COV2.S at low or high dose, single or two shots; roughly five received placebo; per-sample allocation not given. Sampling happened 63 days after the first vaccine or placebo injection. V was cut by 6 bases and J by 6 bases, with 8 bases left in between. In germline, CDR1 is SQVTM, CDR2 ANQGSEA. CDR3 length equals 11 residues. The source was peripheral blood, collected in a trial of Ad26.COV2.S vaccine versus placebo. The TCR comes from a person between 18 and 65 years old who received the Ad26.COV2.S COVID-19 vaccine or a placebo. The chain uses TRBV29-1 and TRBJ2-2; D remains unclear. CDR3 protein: CSVLKSGELFF. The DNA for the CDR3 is TGCAGCGTCCTGAAATCCGGGGAGCTGTTTTTT.